This T cell receptor beta chain was retrieved from a study of cytomegalovirus exposure and HLA in healthy donors. PCR amplification relied on 60 Vbeta primers (plus 13 Jbeta primers). Libraries were prepared by immunoSEQ multiplex PCR; TCRdb keeps only in-frame clonotypes and omits some of them. The repertoire includes 100,000 to 150,000 clones, around 70% of them detected once, and over 2% sits in the top ten. Germline trimming cut 6 bases from V and 1 base from J; bases unmatched to any gene: 8. Per germline, CDR1 MNHEY and CDR2 SMNVEV (reference sequence). The CDR3 is made up of 16 amino acids. Regarding this clone: The antigen is not known.

Study-wide points: When a later analysis compared HLA-associated TCR beta chains with equally common others, the HLA-associated chains turned out to be more clonally expanded and to have lower generation probabilities.

The chain recombines TRBV27 with TRBJ2-2, with TRBD1 matching 7 bases. The sequence came from a middle-aged woman in good health and CMV-seropositive. Source material: PBMCs. For the CDR3, the DNA is TGTGCCAGCAGGGGTTTGCGGACAGGGAACACCGGGGAGCTGTTTTTT. Its protein is CASRGLRTGNTGELFF.